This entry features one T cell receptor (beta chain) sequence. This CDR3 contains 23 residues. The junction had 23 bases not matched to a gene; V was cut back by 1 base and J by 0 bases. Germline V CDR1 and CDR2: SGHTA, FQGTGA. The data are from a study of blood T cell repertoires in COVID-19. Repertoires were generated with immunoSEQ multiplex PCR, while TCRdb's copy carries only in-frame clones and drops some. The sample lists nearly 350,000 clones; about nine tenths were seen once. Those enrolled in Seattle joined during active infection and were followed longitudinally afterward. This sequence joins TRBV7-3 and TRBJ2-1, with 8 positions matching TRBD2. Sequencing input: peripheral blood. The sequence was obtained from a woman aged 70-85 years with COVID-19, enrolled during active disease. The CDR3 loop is CASSLKNSPWLAGSDSSYNEQFF. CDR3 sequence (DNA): TGTGCCAGCAGCTTAAAAAATTCTCCCTGGTTAGCGGGGAGCGACAGCTCCTACAATGAGCAGTTCTTC.